Presented here are 15 T cell receptor beta chains from one specimen sequenced in a study of blood T cell repertoires in COVID-19. Produced via immunoSEQ multiplex PCR; TCRdb's table is partial and in-frame only. Here the sample spans some 260,000 clones, about 80% being singletons. The sequenced sample was peripheral blood. These TCRs come from a woman of 80 years or more with acute or convalescent COVID-19.

V usage is TRBV5-1 and J usage is TRBJ2-7; 8 nucleotides line up with TRBD1. V shed 4 bases and J 5 bases; nucleotides not matched to a gene: 11. The CDR3 is 15 amino acids. Germline V gene sequence: CDR1 SGHRS, CDR2 YFSETQ. CDR3 nucleotide sequence: TGCGCCAGCAGCCCCGCCGGCGGACAGGGCCACGAGCAGTACTTC. Amino acid sequence: CASSPAGGQGHEQYF.

Here the CDR3 reads CASSPQGTGGHGYTF. CDR3 coding DNA: TGTGCCAGTAGTCCCCAAGGGACAGGAGGCCATGGCTACACCTTC. The chain joins TRBV19 to TRBJ1-2; 8 bases agree with TRBD1. After removal of 5 bases from V and 6 bases from J, the junction contained 11 bases not matched to a gene. CDR3 size: 15 residues. Germline assignment: CDR1 LNHDA and CDR2 SQIVND (reference sequence). The whole variable domain, remainder taken from reference TRBV19 and TRBJ1-2, is DGGITQSPKYLFRKEGQNVTLSCEQNLNHDAMYWYRQDPGQGLRLIYYSQIVNDFQKGDIAEGYSVSREKKESFPLTVTSAQKNPTAFYLCASSPQGTGGHGYTFGSGTRLTVV.

This clone was observed a handful of times. V gene TRBV24-1 combines with J gene TRBJ1-6, with D possibly matching TRBD1 (5 bases). This CDR3 comprises 17 residues. From germline, CDR1 is KGHDR and CDR2 SFDVKD. The V and J ends lost 7 bases and 0 bases respectively, with 15 bases between them. The CDR3 nucleotides read TGTGCCACCAGACCGGGACTCCTGAGCTCCTATAATTCACCCCTCCACTTT. It specifies CATRPGLLSSYNSPLHF.

This clone came up once. This sequence joins TRBV5-1 and TRBJ2-7; D gene uncertain. Germline CDR1 is SGHRS and CDR2 is YFSETQ. This CDR3 has 13 amino acids. The V gene lost 0 bases and the J gene lost 5 bases, with 9 bases spanning the gap. The CDR3 spells CASSLGVSNEQYF. The CDR3 DNA reads TGCGCCAGCAGCTTGGGAGTGAGTAACGAGCAGTACTTC.

The genes are TRBV15 and TRBJ1-3; a weak D match, TRBD1 (5 bases). The germline CDR1 and CDR2 sequences are LNHNV and YYDKDF (reference sequence). This CDR3 has 16 residues. V gave up 4 bases and J gave up 0 bases, with 13 bases separating them. The CDR3 region has the DNA TGTGCCACCAGCAAGGGCGACGGGGGCTCTGGAAACACCATATATTTT. Translating it yields CATSKGDGGSGNTIYF.

The chain recombines TRBV19 with TRBJ2-5; the D gene is possibly TRBD2 (5 bases). The CDR3 is made up of 15 amino acids. The V gene's germline CDR1 is LNHDA and CDR2 SQIVND (reference sequence). The V gene lost 6 bases and the J gene lost 3 bases, with 17 bases spanning the gap. CDR3: CASSMGGLGKETQYF. The CDR3 region has the DNA TGTGCCAGTAGCATGGGCGGGTTGGGGAAAGAGACCCAGTACTTC.

V and J are TRBV5-1 and TRBJ1-2; weak D call: TRBD1 (5 bases). The CDR3 is 12 residues long. In germline, CDR1 is SGHRS, CDR2 YFSETQ. The V and J ends lost 0 bases and 8 bases respectively, with 8 bases between them. The CDR3 protein is CASSLAREGYTF. CDR3 DNA sequence: TGCGCCAGCAGCTTGGCCAGGGAAGGCTACACCTTC.

In its sample, this clone was seen a few times. The chain uses TRBV4-1 and TRBJ1-2; possible D gene TRBD1, 6 bases. The ends were cut back, 4 bases at V and 4 bases at J, with 19 bases in the middle. The CDR3 covers 16 residues. Germline loops: CDR1 MGHRA, CDR2 YSYEKL. Written as DNA, the CDR3 is TGCGCCAGCAGCCTAGAAAGCACACAGGGTAGCTATGGCTACACCTTC. It encodes CASSLESTQGSYGYTF.

The genes are TRBV11-2 and TRBJ2-3, with 9 nucleotides matching TRBD2. Germline CDR1 and CDR2: SGHAT and FQNNGV. CDR3 size: 18 residues. Trimming cost V 3 bases and J 3 bases; bases outside gene matches: 13. This CDR3 is CASSFSSGGGSGTDTQYF. In nucleotides, the CDR3 is TGTGCCAGCAGCTTCAGTAGCGGGGGTGGGTCAGGAACAGATACGCAGTATTTT.

This chain links TRBV19 with TRBJ1-1; tentatively, D is TRBD1 (5 bases). V was pared by 3 bases and J by 6 bases, with 14 bases between. The germline gives CDR1 LNHDA, CDR2 SQIVND (reference sequence). This CDR3 region has 14 residues. Written as DNA, the CDR3 is TGTGCCAGTAGTATCGGCGGGAGGGGCCCTGAAGCTTTCTTT. Protein sequence: CASSIGGRGPEAFF. Looking up the rest from reference TRBV19 and TRBJ1-1 gives the full variable domain: DGGITQSPKYLFRKEGQNVTLSCEQNLNHDAMYWYRQDPGQGLRLIYYSQIVNDFQKGDIAEGYSVSREKKESFPLTVTSAQKNPTAFYLCASSIGGRGPEAFFGQGTRLTVV.

The rearrangement links TRBV6-5 to TRBJ2-3; the match to TRBD1 covers 9 bases. V dropped 2 bases and J dropped 3; count of bases not matched to a gene: 6. CDR1 and CDR2 (germline): MNHEY, SVGAGI. This CDR3 contains 16 residues. This chain's CDR3 is CASSYQQGAGTDTQYF. As DNA, the CDR3 is TGTGCCAGCAGTTACCAACAGGGGGCCGGGACAGATACGCAGTATTTT.

The chain employs TRBV19 and TRBJ2-5; D is possibly TRBD1 (7 bases). The germline V gene encodes CDR1 LNHDA and CDR2 SQIVND (reference sequence). The CDR3 is 16 residues long. V was clipped by 4 bases and J by 5 bases, with 20 bases between them. CDR3 bases: TGTGCCAGTAGTACCCCCCGTCACCAGGGGGGTGAGACCCAGTACTTC. It specifies CASSTPRHQGGETQYF.

The chain employs TRBV4-3 and TRBJ1-1; 7 bases match TRBD1. With V trimmed by 0 bases and J by 7 bases, 8 bases remained unmatched. The CDR3 length is 15 residues. CDR1 is LGHNA and CDR2 is YSLEER in the germline V gene. CDR3 loop: CASSQDRGRNGEAFF. CDR3 nucleotide sequence: TGCGCCAGCAGCCAAGACAGGGGGAGGAACGGTGAAGCTTTCTTT.

The chain couples TRBV19 to TRBJ2-3; TRBD2 aligns across 15 bases. V gave up 4 bases and J gave up 1 base; unmatched junction bases: 6. The CDR3 consists of 18 residues. The germline CDR1 and CDR2 sequences are LNHDA and SQIVND (reference sequence). CDR3 sequence (DNA): TGTGCCAGTAGTAAAGGGACTAGCGGGAGGCTGGGCACAGATACGCAGTATTTT. This encodes CASSKGTSGRLGTDTQYF.

The chain uses TRBV5-6 and TRBJ2-1, with 7 bases matching TRBD1. This CDR3 region has 16 residues. Per the germline V gene, CDR1 is SGHDT and CDR2 is YYEEEE. Losses at the gene ends were 4 bases for V and 0 bases for J; bases not matched to a gene: 7. The CDR3 is CASSDRAFNSYNEQFF. In nucleotides, the CDR3 is TGTGCCAGCAGCGACAGGGCTTTTAACTCCTACAATGAGCAGTTCTTC.